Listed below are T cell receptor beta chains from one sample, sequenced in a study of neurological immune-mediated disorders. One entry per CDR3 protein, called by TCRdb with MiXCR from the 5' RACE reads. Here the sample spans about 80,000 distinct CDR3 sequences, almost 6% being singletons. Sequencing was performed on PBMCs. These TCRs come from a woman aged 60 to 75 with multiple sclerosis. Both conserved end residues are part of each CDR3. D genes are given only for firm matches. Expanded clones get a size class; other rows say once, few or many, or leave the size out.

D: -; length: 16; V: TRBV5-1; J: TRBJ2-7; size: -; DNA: TGCGCCAGCAGCTTGGAGAGGCAGACTTATCTCTACGAGCAGTACTTC; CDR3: CASSLERQTYLYEQYF
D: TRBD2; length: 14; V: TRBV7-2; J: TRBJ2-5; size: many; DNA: TGTGCCAGCAGCCCCGGGGGGTCCCCAGAGACCCAGTACTTC; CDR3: CASSPGGSPETQYF
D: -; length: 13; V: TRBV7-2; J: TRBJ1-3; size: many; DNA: TGTGCCAGCAGCCTAGGCACTGGAAACACCATATATTTT; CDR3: CASSLGTGNTIYF
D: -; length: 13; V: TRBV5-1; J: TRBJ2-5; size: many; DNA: TGCGCCAGCAGCTCCACAGGGTTGGAGACCCAGTACTTC; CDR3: CASSSTGLETQYF
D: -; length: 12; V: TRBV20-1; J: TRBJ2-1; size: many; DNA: TGCAGTGCTGGGATAGGGACAATGAGTCAGTTCTTC; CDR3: CSAGIGTMSQFF
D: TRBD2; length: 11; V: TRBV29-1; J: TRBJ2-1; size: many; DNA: TGCAGCGTTGGCCTAGCGGGGGAGCAGTTCTTC; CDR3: CSVGLAGEQFF
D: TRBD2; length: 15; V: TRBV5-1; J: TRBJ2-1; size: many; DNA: TGCGCCAGCAGACGAGCGGGGGGCTCCTACAATGAGCAGTTCTTC; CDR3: CASRRAGGSYNEQFF
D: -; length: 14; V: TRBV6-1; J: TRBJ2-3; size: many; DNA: TGTGCCAGCAGTCCCCGGGGGGCTATAGATACGCAGTATTTT; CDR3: CASSPRGAIDTQYF
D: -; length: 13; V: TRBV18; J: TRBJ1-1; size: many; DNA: TGTGCCAGCTCACCGGGGGAAAGGACTGAAGCTTTCTTT; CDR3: CASSPGERTEAFF
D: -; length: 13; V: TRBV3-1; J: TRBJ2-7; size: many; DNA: TGTGCCAGCAGCCAAGATAAAGGGAGCGGGCAGTACTTC; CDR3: CASSQDKGSGQYF
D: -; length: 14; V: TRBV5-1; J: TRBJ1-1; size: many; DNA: TGCGCCAGCAGCTGGAGAGACGGGAACACTGAAGCTTTCTTT; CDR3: CASSWRDGNTEAFF
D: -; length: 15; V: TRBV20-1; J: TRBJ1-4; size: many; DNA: TGCAGTCCTAAGCAACCGGGACGGGAAAATGAAAAACTGTTTTTT; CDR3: CSPKQPGRENEKLFF
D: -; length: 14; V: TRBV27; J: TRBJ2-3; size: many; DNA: TGTGCCAGCAGTTTAGGGCACACTGGGGATACGCAGTATTTT; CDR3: CASSLGHTGDTQYF
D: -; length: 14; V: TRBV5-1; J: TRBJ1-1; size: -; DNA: TGCGCCAGCAGCTCCGGGTCCTTGAACACTGAAGCTTTCTTT; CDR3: CASSSGSLNTEAFF
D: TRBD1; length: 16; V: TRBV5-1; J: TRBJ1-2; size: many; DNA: TGCGCCAGCACCCCGCAGTTGGGACAGGCGGCCCCTGGCTACACCTTC; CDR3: CASTPQLGQAAPGYTF
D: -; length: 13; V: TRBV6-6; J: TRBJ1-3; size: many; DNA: TGTGCCAGCAGGGAAGGGTCCGGAAACACCATATATTTT; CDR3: CASREGSGNTIYF
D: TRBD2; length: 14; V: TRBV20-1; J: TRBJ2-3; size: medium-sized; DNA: TGCAGTGCTCCACGGACTAGCGGGGGAGATACGCAGTATTTT; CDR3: CSAPRTSGGDTQYF
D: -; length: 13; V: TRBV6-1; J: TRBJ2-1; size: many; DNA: TGTGCCAGCAGTGCAGGGGAGGGCCTGGAGCAGTTCTTC; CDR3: CASSAGEGLEQFF
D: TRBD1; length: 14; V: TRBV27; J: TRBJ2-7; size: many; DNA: TGTGCCAGCAGCGGGACAGGGGGGTGGTACGAGCAGTACTTC; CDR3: CASSGTGGWYEQYF
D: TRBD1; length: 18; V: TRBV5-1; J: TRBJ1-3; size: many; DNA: TGCGCCAGCACCTTGGGGACAGGGGGCGCAGTCACTGGAAACACCATATATTTT; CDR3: CASTLGTGGAVTGNTIYF
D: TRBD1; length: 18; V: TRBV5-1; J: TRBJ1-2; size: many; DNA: TGCGCCAGCAGCTTGTATTCGAGGGACAGTACTTTTAACTATGGCTACACCTTC; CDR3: CASSLYSRDSTFNYGYTF
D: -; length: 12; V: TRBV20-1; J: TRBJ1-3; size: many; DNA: TGCAGTGTCACCCGTCCTGGAAACACCATATATTTT; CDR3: CSVTRPGNTIYF
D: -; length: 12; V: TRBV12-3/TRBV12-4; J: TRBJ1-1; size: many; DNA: TGTGCCAGCAGAGGTGGGGCGAGGGAAGCTTTCTTT; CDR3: CASRGGAREAFF
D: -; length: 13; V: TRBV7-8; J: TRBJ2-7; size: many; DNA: TGTGCCAGCAGCTTAACTAGAGGCTACGAGCAGTACTTC; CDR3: CASSLTRGYEQYF
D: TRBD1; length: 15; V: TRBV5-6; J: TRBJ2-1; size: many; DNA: TGTGCCAGCAGGTTCGACAGGGGATTCCACAATGAGCAGTTCTTC; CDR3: CASRFDRGFHNEQFF
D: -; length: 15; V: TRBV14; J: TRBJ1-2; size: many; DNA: TGTGCCAGCAGCCAAGTTGAGTCGAGTATCTATGGCTACACCTTC; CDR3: CASSQVESSIYGYTF
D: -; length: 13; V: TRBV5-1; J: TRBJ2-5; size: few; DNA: TGCGCCAGCAGAGAGGGGGAGGTGGAGACCCAGTACTTC; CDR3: CASREGEVETQYF
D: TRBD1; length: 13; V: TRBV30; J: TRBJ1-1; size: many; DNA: TGTGCCTGGGCCCGGGACAGCCACACTGAAGCTTTCTTT; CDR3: CAWARDSHTEAFF
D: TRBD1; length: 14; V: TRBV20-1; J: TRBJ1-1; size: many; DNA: TGCAGTGCGCCGACAGGGGATCGAGTAACTGAAGCTTTCTTT; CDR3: CSAPTGDRVTEAFF
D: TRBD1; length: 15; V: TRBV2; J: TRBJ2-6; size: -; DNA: TGTGCCAGCAGGGGTGACAGGGCTGGGGCCAACGTCCTGACTTTC; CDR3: CASRGDRAGANVLTF
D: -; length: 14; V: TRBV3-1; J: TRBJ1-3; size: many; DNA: TGTGCCAGCAGCCAAGTAAGGGTTGGAAACACCATATATTTT; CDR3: CASSQVRVGNTIYF
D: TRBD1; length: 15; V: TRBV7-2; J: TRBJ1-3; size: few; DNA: TGTGCCAGCATTCAGGGGGGCAGGGGTGGAAACACCATATATTTT; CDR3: CASIQGGRGGNTIYF
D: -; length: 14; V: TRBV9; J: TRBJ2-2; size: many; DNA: TGTGCCAGCAGCGCCGTAGGGGGGGCCGGGGAGCTGTTTTTT; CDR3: CASSAVGGAGELFF
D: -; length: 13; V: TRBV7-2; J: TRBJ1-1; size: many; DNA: TGTGCCAGCAGCTTAAGAGAAAACACTGAAGCTTTCTTT; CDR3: CASSLRENTEAFF
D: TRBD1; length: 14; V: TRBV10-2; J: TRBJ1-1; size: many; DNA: TGCGCCAGCAGTCGACAGGGGATGAACACTGAAGCTTTCTTT; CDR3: CASSRQGMNTEAFF
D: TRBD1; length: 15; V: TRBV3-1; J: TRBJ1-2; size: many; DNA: TGTGCCAGCAGCTATGCAGGACAGGCGAACTATGGCTACACCTTC; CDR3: CASSYAGQANYGYTF
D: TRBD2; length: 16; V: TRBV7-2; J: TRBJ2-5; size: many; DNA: TGTGCCAGCAGCTTCAGAGCGGGGGGTGGCGGGGAGACCCAGTACTTC; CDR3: CASSFRAGGGGETQYF
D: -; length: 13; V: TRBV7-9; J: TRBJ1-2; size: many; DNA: TGTGCCAGCAGCTTAGCTCAGGGATGGGGCTACACCTTC; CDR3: CASSLAQGWGYTF
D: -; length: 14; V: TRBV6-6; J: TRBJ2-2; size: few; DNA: TGTGCCAGCAGTCGAAACGCGAACACCGTGGAGCTGTTTTTT; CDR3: CASSRNANTVELFF
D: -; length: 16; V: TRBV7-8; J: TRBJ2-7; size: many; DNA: TGTGCCAGCAGCTTAGCCAATCCAGGGCTTGGAGACGAGCAGTACTTC; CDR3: CASSLANPGLGDEQYF
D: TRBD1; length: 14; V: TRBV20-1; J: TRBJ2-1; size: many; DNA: TGCAGTGCTAGTCGACAGGGTCGAAGGGATGAGCAGTTCTTC; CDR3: CSASRQGRRDEQFF
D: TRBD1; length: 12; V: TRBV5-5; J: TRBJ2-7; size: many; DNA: TGTGCCAGCAGCTTTACAGGGGAGGAGCAGTACTTC; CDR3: CASSFTGEEQYF
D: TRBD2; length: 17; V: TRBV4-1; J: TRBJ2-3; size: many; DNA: TGCGCCAGCAGCCAAGGCACTAGCGGGGGGGCCACAGATACGCAGTATTTT; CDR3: CASSQGTSGGATDTQYF
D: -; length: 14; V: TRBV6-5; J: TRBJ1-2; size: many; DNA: TGTGCCAGCAGGGGATCAGGGGAAGACTATGGCTACACCTTC; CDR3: CASRGSGEDYGYTF
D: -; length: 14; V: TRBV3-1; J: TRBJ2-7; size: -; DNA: TGTGCCAGCCAAGATGGCGGGACCTCCTACGAGCAGTACTTC; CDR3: CASQDGGTSYEQYF
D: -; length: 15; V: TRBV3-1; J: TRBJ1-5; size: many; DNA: TGTGCCAGCAGCCAATCGGGAGACAACAATCAGCCCCAGCATTTT; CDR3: CASSQSGDNNQPQHF
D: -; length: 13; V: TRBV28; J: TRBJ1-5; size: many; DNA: TGTGCCAGCAGGACCGGGGGAGATCAGCCCCAGCATTTT; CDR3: CASRTGGDQPQHF
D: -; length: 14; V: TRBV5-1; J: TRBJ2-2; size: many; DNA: TGCGCCAGCAGCTTGAACTGGGACACCGGGGAGCTGTTTTTT; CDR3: CASSLNWDTGELFF
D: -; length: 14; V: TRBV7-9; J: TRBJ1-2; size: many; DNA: TGTGCCAGCAGCCGCGGGCAGGGGTTCGATGGCTACACCTTC; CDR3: CASSRGQGFDGYTF
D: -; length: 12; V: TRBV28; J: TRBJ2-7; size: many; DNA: TGTGCCAGCAGTGAGGCCGCCTACGAGCAGTACTTC; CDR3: CASSEAAYEQYF
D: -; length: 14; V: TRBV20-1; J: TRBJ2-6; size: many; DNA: TGCAGTGCTCTGGCTGGGGCTGGGGCCAACGTCCTGACTTTC; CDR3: CSALAGAGANVLTF
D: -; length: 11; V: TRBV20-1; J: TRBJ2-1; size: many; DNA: TGCAGTGCAGAGGAAAAAAATGAGCAGTTCTTC; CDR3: CSAEEKNEQFF
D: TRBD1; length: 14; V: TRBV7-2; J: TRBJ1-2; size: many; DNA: TGTGCCAGCAGCTTGGGGGACAGGGGCTATGGCTACACCTTC; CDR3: CASSLGDRGYGYTF
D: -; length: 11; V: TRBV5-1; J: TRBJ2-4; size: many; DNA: TGCGCCAGCACCACGGGAAACATTCAGTACTTC; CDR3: CASTTGNIQYF
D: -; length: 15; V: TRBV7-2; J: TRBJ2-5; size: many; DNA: TGTGCCAGCAGCCCCGGGCGGGGTCACCAAGAGACCCAGTACTTC; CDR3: CASSPGRGHQETQYF
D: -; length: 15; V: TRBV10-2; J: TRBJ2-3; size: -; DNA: TGCGCCAGCAGTGATTGGGGGAAGAACACAGATACGCAGTATTTT; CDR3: CASSDWGKNTDTQYF
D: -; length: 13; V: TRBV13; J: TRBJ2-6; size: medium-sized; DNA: TGTGCCAGCAGCTTCGGTGGGGCCAACGTCCTGACTTTC; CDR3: CASSFGGANVLTF